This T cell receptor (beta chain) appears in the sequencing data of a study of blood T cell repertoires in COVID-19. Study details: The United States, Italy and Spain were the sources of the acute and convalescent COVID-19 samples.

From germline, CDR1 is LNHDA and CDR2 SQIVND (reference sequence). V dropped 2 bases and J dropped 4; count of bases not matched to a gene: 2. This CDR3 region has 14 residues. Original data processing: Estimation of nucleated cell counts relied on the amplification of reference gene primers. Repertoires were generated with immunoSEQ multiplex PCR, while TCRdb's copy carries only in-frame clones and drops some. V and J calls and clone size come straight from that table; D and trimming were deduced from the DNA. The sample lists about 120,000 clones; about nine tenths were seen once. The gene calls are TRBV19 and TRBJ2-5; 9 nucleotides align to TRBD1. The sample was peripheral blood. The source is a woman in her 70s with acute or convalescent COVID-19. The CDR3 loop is CASSITGGVETQYF. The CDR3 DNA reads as TGTGCCAGTAGTATAACAGGGGGCGTAGAGACCCAGTACTTC.